The text below deals with one T cell receptor (beta chain). Its target is unknown. Method: immunoSEQ multiplex PCR; TCRdb's copy keeps in-frame clones and lacks some. The repertoire has 120,000 to 150,000 clones, about 93% of them found once; the top ten carry approximately 2%. These data originate in a study of T cell responses to AZD1222 COVID-19 vaccine. Study conclusions and caveats: Unmutated variant regions are reportedly targeted by nearly half of spike-specific TCRs.

This material consisted of peripheral blood, taken on day 0 of AZD1222 vaccination. This sequence originates from an adult in good health.

The DNA for the CDR3 is TGTGCCAGCTCACAGAGGACAGGGGGAATAAGATTTGGGGACACTGAAGCTTTCTTT. This gives the protein CASSQRTGGIRFGDTEAFF. The rearrangement joins TRBV18 to TRBJ1-1, with 10 nucleotides matching TRBD1. The J segment lost 3 bases and the V segment lost 4 bases, leaving 17 bases of the junction unmatched. The CDR3 is 19 residues long. CDR1 and CDR2 from the germline V gene are KGHSH and LQKENI.